Shown below are 14 T cell receptor beta chains from a single sample sequenced in a study of shared clonotypes between healthy human individuals. Using immunoSEQ multiplex PCR, the repertoire was profiled, and TCRdb retains in-frame clones only, with some absent. In the table there are nearly 750,000 clones, about two thirds of which are singletons. The sequenced sample consisted of memory CD4+ T cells sorted from blood. Subset meaning: CD45RA-negative fraction. These receptors came from a woman under 40 in good health.

The genes are TRBV4-1 and TRBJ2-3, with D unresolved. The length of the CDR3 is 16 residues. Deletions cut 0 bases from V and 2 bases from J, with 12 bases between. Germline V gives CDR1 MGHRA, CDR2 YSYEKL. In DNA, the CDR3 is TGCGCCAGCAGCCAAGATTGGCACAGAACCACAGATACGCAGTATTTT. The encoded protein is CASSQDWHRTTDTQYF.

The table lists this clone with many counts. The chain combines TRBV28 with TRBJ1-5; 8 positions agree with TRBD1. This CDR3 is built from 15 residues. In germline, CDR1 is MDHEN, CDR2 SYDVKM. V dropped 6 bases and J dropped 3; count of bases not matched to a gene: 7. Here the CDR3 DNA reads TGTGCCAGCAGGGGGCAGGGGGCTTACAATCAGCCCCAGCATTTT. Translation gives CASRGQGAYNQPQHF.

This chain uses TRBV29-1 with TRBJ2-3; no clear D. Trimming took off 7 bases at V and 3 bases at J, with 8 bases between the two ends. Germline CDR1 reads SQVTM; CDR2 reads ANQGSEA. CDR3 length: 11 amino acids. For the CDR3, the DNA is TGCAGCGCCTGGAGAACAGATACGCAGTATTTT. It yields the protein CSAWRTDTQYF.

The chain is built from TRBV11-2 and TRBJ2-1, with 7 bases aligning to TRBD2. J gave up 4 bases and V 5 bases, and 5 bases lay outside the gene matches. The CDR3 extends over 14 amino acids. Per germline, CDR1 SGHAT and CDR2 FQNNGV. CDR3 loop: CASSLGGRYNEQFF. The CDR3 nucleotides are TGTGCCAGCAGCCTGGGGGGGAGGTACAATGAGCAGTTCTTC. The entire variable domain, with the rest obtained from reference TRBV11-2 and TRBJ2-1, is as follows: EAGVAQSPRYKIIEKRQSVAFWCNPISGHATLYWYQQILGQGPKLLIQFQNNGVVDDSQLPKDRFSAERLKGVDSTLKIQPAKLEDSAVYLCASSLGGRYNEQFFGPGTRLTVL.

This chain joins TRBV5-4 and TRBJ2-5, with 7 bases fitting TRBD2. CDR1 is SGHNT and CDR2 is YYREEE in the germline V gene (reference sequence). V trimming: 6 bases; J trimming: 5 bases; junction bases outside the gene matches: 7. This CDR3 region has 13 residues. CDR3 in amino acids: CASNGGSGETQYF. The CDR3 DNA is TGTGCCAGCAACGGGGGGAGTGGGGAGACCCAGTACTTC.

This sequence joins TRBV28 and TRBJ1-3; a possible D gene is TRBD1 (6 bases). The CDR3 contains 15 residues. Germline loops: CDR1 MDHEN, CDR2 SYDVKM. Trimming removed 2 bases from V and 5 bases from J, with 13 bases in between. The CDR3 nucleotides read TGTGCCAGCAGTTTACGGGACATCTCGAGAAACACCATATATTTT. It specifies CASSLRDISRNTIYF.

As concerns this clone: Other DNA variants within this sample encode the same CDR3. V gene TRBV5-1 combines with J gene TRBJ2-2; TRBD1 is a possible D gene (5 bases). Germline values: CDR1 SGHRS, CDR2 YFSETQ. The V gene lost 2 bases and the J gene lost 3 bases, with 5 bases spanning the gap. CDR3 length: 13 residues. CDR3 in amino acids: CASSLQDTGELFF. The CDR3 nucleotides are TGCGCCAGCAGCTTACAGGACACCGGGGAGCTGTTTTTT.

The V call is TRBV4-3, the J call TRBJ1-1; the D is unclear. Germline CDR1 and CDR2: LGHNA and YSLEER. V was cut by 0 bases and J by 0 bases, with 8 bases left in between. The CDR3 totals 15 residues. The CDR3 reads CASSQDPIMNTEAFF. Here the CDR3 DNA reads TGCGCCAGCAGCCAAGATCCAATCATGAACACTGAAGCTTTCTTT.

The chain carries TRBV5-6 and TRBJ1-2, with 7 bases identical to TRBD1. This CDR3 spans 15 amino acids. Trimming took 3 bases from V and 1 from J; bases not matched to a gene: 6. Germline values: CDR1 SGHDT, CDR2 YYEEEE. CDR3 amino acids: CASSSTGAGNYGYTF. CDR3 in DNA: TGTGCCAGCAGCTCTACAGGGGCGGGTAACTATGGCTACACCTTC.

V is TRBV11-1 and J is TRBJ2-3; either TRBD1 or TRBD2 may fit D (5 bases each). The V end lost 0 bases, the J end lost 1 base, and 8 bases lay between the germline ends. The CDR3 totals 15 residues. In germline, CDR1 is SGHAT, CDR2 FQDESV (reference sequence). The CDR3 spells CASSLAGPGTDTQYF. The DNA for the CDR3 is TGTGCCAGCAGCTTAGCGGGACCTGGCACAGATACGCAGTATTTT.

This chain uses TRBV7-3 with TRBJ2-3, with 12 bases aligning to TRBD2. The V gene end was trimmed by 5 bases and the J gene end by 1 base; junction bases not matched to a gene: 4. The CDR3 loop spans 16 amino acids. Germline CDR1 is SGHTA and CDR2 is FQGTGA. CDR3 DNA sequence: TGTGCCAGCAGCCCTTCTAGCGGGGGGGGCACAGATACGCAGTATTTT. Translating gives CASSPSSGGGTDTQYF.

The CDR3 reads CASSERPSGNTDTQYF. CDR3 nucleotides: TGTGCCAGCAGTGAACGTCCTAGCGGGAACACAGATACGCAGTATTTT. The chain joins TRBV6-1 to TRBJ2-3, with TRBD2 identical over 9 bases. After removal of 2 bases from V and 2 bases from J, the junction contained 5 bases not matched to a gene. CDR3 length equals 16 residues. Germline V gene lookup returns CDR1 MNHNS and CDR2 SASEGT.

This rearrangement joins TRBV6-5 to TRBJ1-5; possibly TRBD1 for D (5 bases). V shed 6 bases and J shed 8 bases, with 20 bases lying between them. The CDR3 sequence is 15 residues long. CDR1 and CDR2 from the germline V gene are MNHEY and SVGAGI. CDR3 loop: CASSPAAPRGEPQHF. The CDR3 bases are TGTGCCAGCAGCCCGGCGGCCCCGAGGGGCGAGCCCCAGCATTTT.

J is TRBJ2-4 and V is TRBV28, with 7 bases matching TRBD1. In germline, CDR1 is MDHEN, CDR2 SYDVKM. After removal of 1 base from V and 9 bases from J, the junction contained 9 bases not matched to a gene. This CDR3 comprises 15 residues. This chain's CDR3 is CASSLFDRDNVIQYF. CDR3 sequence (DNA): TGTGCCAGCAGTTTATTCGACAGGGATAACGTCATTCAGTACTTC.